This T cell receptor (beta chain) is drawn from a study of cytomegalovirus exposure and HLA in healthy donors (dated by TCRdb to the late 2010s). In terms of the full investigation: An earlier analysis of roughly 500 of the donors reported more than 250 Gb of sequence data and around 110 million unique TCR beta sequences from roughly 180 million T cells. An early release covering roughly 580 HLA-typed donors comprised approximately 300 gigabases of sequencing data and around 80 million unique TCR sequences. The genetic ancestry cluster associated with self-reported Caucasian donors included over 80% of the 398 genotyped donors. The study aimed to test whether cataloging public T cell receptors could reveal signatures of past pathogen exposure. The T cell repertoires of roughly 660 subjects were profiled by immunosequencing and related to cytomegalovirus serostatus. A separate validation cohort of roughly 110 different subjects was used in addition to the roughly 620-subject first cohort. High-throughput TCR immunosequencing, statistical association of individual TCRs with disease status, and machine learning were combined to predict cytomegalovirus infection status. A later analysis re-examined previously published TCR beta repertoires from more than 650 donors and added high-resolution HLA genotyping to investigate patterns of TCR occurrence. The later analysis used no new phenotypic data to find candidate immune exposures, relying instead on TCR beta sequences and their occurrence across donors. An earlier analysis of several hundred of the donors used high-throughput TCR beta sequencing to judge whether each TCR beta V gene segment behaved as functional or pseudogenic. Donor age, sex, ethnicity and CMV serostatus were compiled alongside the repertoire data. In a later genetic analysis, genome-wide SNP genotypes for about three fifths of the roughly 670 donors were used, and that subset was treated as a discovery cohort. All discovery cohort repertoires had been generated on a single sequencing platform. Class I and class II HLA loci were covered by the typing at four-digit resolution. Typing coverage varied by locus: roughly 620-630 donors for A, B, C, DRB1 and DQB1; approximately 520 for DQA1; over 600 for DPA1; 450 to 480 for DPB1. Several DR-DQ haplotypes were treated as single units for association and clustering because of strong linkage in the cohort. Across 300 to 500 genotyped donors of the cohort, an average of approximately 200,000 unique TCR beta nucleotide sequences per donor were sequenced, and 15% to 20% of those sequences were non-productive. The research as a whole found: The classifier was reported to diagnose cytomegalovirus status with high specificity and sensitivity in both the original cohort and the validation cohort. Most CMV-associated TCR beta chains appeared to be HLA-restricted in a later analysis, and the HLA associations seemed to be driven largely by CMV exposure. Several of the top co-occurrence clusters appeared to be linked to parvovirus B19, influenza, CMV and Epstein-Barr virus, according to a later analysis. The earlier analysis of a few hundred of the donors excluded 15 to 20 rarely observed V segments, including chromosome 9 orphons, because counts were too low. Because some donors lacked HLA typing at each locus, the association tests relied only on the typed subset. For the cohort, immune exposure information was limited to CMV serostatus. A later analysis found that HLA-associated TCR beta chains were more clonally expanded and had lower generation probabilities than equally common non-associated chains. The study gave a list of about 150 TCR beta chains associated with cytomegalovirus. An association between a missense DCLRE1C variant and V-gene and J-gene trimming of TCR beta chains was found in a later genetic analysis and replicated in an independent cohort. Specific HLA alleles were associated with 15,000 to 20,000 TCR beta sequences at a false discovery rate of 0.05 in a later analysis. Roughly uniform sequencing depth across donors was assumed in presence/absence analyses, although this assumption may not hold. Only TCR beta chains were sequenced in this cohort, and the absence of alpha or paired-chain data limited detectable features. In vitro tests confirmed that three of the cytomegalovirus-associated TCR beta chains recognize cytomegalovirus antigens. The authors suggested that the approach could potentially be extended to other disease states and immunological phenotypes. An earlier analysis of 450 to 750 of the donors showed that most TCR beta V segments appeared in productive rearrangements either about 87% or about 30% of the time, which broadly matched IMGT annotations. In a later analysis, TCR association rates were found to vary across HLA loci, with the most associated TCRs seen for DRB1 alleles and the fewest for HLA-C alleles. A further reported finding was that TCR beta sequences accurately predicted the HLA-A and HLA-B alleles for most subjects in the first cohort. Across donors, most TCR sequences were observed very rarely, whereas some public TCRs were present in many individuals. Assigning TCR associations to individual alleles was difficult when HLA alleles, especially DR and DQ, strongly co-occurred. A cluster of highly shared sequence variants was judged likely to represent a technical artifact of the sequencing pipeline. A later genetic analysis reported fewer N-insertions in productive TCRs among donors in an Asian-associated ancestry cluster than the approximately 700-donor mean. Linkage disequilibrium might explain the correlated functional status among segregating V segments, but an unknown experimental factor could not be excluded.

Receptor amplification or capture employed the immunoSEQ multiplex PCR assay. The multiplex PCR relied on a mix of 60 forward primers for TCR Vbeta segments and 13 reverse primers for TCR Jbeta segments. The CDR3 region of rearranged TCR beta genes was amplified from genomic DNA by a multiplex PCR assay. The amplified TCR beta libraries were sequenced on the Illumina HiSeq System as 87-base-pair reads. The authors' pipeline ran thus. In a later analysis, tens of millions of unique TCR beta chains were counted across the approximately 640 repertoires, and about 10 million of these chains were shared by at least two donors. Raw reads were error-corrected and collapsed into unique sequences with a nearest-neighbor algorithm that merged closely related sequences to remove PCR and sequencing errors. CDR3 sequences were aligned to IMGT reference sequences to assign V, D and J gene segments. For a sequence to be retained, at least a six-nucleotide match to both a V gene segment and a J gene segment was required. Rearrangements were called productive when the CDR3 lacked stop codons and stayed in frame with V and J; all others were non-productive. Following IMGT convention, CDR3 was defined as the stretch from the second conserved V-encoded cysteine up to the conserved J-encoded phenylalanine. Sequences without an unambiguous match to a single V gene segment were excluded from the earlier analysis of almost 600 of the donors. In an earlier analysis of 500 to 750 of the donors, V segments were called functional above 56.7% productive rearrangements and were called segregating when the between-donor standard deviation exceeded 5%. A statistical classification framework was developed to diagnose cytomegalovirus status using the catalog of TCR beta chain sequences. A later analysis assigned V and J genes by comparing TCR nucleotide sequences with IMGT/GENE-DB human TR gene sequences. Using the TCRdist pipeline, a later analysis assigned CDR3 sequences along with most-parsimonious VDJ recombination scenarios. In a later analysis, every TCR beta chain was defined by the combination of its CDR3 amino acid sequence and its V-gene family, and reads without a unique V-gene family were dropped. A later analysis removed 500 to 600 highly shared, low-generation-probability nucleotide sequences to deal with suspected cross-contamination and a sequencing artifact. In a later analysis, a clonal expansion index for each public chain was calculated from normalized within-repertoire ranks of inferred template counts. Generation probabilities in a later analysis came from a VDJ recombination model fitted to out-of-frame rearrangements, and those results were checked against IGoR. A later analysis scored TCR-TCR, TCR-HLA and TCR-CMV co-occurrence with hypergeometric tests, applying a repertoire-size bias correction to TCR pairs. To estimate false discovery rates, a later analysis permuted the HLA or CMV assignments 20 times. In a later analysis, co-occurring TCRs were grouped using DBSCAN, and TCRdist sequence similarity was added for clustering within HLA-allele-positive subsets. Co-occurrence clustering excluded repertoires with fewer than 30,000 or more than 120,000 public chains, plus five with anomalous nucleotide sharing. TCRdb provides this immuneACCESS table in a form limited to in-frame rearrangements. Some clones are lacking; in checked studies, under half of them reflect an unresolved V gene, and why the rest are absent is not known. V and J calls and clone size are as listed in that table; D and trimming were resolved from the DNA. This sample is represented by over 150,000 clones; about 80% of them were singletons. About 9.5% of the sample lies in the top ten.

The cohort comprised approximately 700 healthy bone marrow donors. At the time of sampling, all cohort members were nominally healthy, though unrecorded immune exposures were likely present. The donor tested CMV seropositive, placing the donor among the 250 to 350 seropositive members of the cohort. Every donor gave a peripheral blood sample, and the peripheral blood mononuclear cells from that sample were used for TCR beta sequencing. The Qiagen DNeasy Blood Extraction Kit was used to extract genomic DNA from the blood cell samples. Remarks on this clone: The antigen it binds to is not known. No per-base quality is available; no much larger clone lies one base away.

The source is a man younger than 35 in good health and CMV-seropositive. Sequencing was performed on PBMCs.

DNA sequence: TGTGCCAGTAGCCCTAGCGGGAGTTTCGACGAGCAGTACTTC. This yields the protein CASSPSGSFDEQYF. The sequence links TRBV19 to TRBJ2-7, with 10 bases in between that match TRBD2. The CDR3 covers 14 residues, taking in both the cysteine and the phenylalanine. Only CDR3 DNA is held: 42 bases, read in frame from base 1. The germline V gene (reference sequence) specifies LNHDA as CDR1 and SQIVND as CDR2. V trim: 6 bases; J trim: 5 bases; unmatched bases: 7.